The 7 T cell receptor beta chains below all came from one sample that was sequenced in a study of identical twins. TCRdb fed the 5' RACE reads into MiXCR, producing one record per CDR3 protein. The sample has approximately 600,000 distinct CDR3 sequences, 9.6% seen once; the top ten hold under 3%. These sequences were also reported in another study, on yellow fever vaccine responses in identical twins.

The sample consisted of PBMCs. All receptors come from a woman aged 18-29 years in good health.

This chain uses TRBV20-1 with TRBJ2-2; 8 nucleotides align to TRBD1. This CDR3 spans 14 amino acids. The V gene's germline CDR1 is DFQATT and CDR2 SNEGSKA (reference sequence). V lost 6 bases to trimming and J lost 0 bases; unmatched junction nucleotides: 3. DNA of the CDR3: TGCAGTGCCTGGGACAGGACGAACACCGGGGAGCTGTTTTTT. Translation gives CSAWDRTNTGELFF.

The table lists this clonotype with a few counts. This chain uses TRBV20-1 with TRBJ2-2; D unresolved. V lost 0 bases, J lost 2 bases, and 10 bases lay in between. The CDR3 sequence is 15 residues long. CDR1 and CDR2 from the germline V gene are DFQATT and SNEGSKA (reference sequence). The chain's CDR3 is CSAREGTANTGELFF. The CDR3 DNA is TGCAGTGCTAGAGAGGGAACAGCCAACACCGGGGAGCTGTTTTTT.

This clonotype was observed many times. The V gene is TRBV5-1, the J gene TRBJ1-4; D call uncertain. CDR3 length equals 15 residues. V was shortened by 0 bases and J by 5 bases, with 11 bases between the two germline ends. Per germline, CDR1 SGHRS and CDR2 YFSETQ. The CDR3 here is CASSLARPENEKLFF. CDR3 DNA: TGCGCCAGCAGCTTGGCCCGACCGGAGAATGAAAAACTGTTTTTT.

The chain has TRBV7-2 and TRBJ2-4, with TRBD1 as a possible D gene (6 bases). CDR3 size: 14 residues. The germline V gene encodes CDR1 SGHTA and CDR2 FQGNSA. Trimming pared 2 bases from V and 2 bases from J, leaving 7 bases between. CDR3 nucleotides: TGTGCCAGCAGCTTAAGGGGGTCCAAAAACATTCAGTACTTC. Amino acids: CASSLRGSKNIQYF.

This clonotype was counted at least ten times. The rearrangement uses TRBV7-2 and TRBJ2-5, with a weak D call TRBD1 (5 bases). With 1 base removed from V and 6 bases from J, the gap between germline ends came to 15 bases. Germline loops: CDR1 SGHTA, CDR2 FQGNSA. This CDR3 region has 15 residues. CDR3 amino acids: CASSLESGAGKTQYF. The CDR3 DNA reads TGTGCCAGCAGCTTAGAAAGTGGGGCTGGAAAGACCCAGTACTTC.

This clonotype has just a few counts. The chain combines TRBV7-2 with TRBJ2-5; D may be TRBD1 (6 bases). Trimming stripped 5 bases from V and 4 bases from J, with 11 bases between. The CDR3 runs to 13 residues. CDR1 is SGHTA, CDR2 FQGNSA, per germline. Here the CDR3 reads CASSRTDLETQYF. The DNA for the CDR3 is TGTGCCAGCAGCCGGACAGACCTAGAGACCCAGTACTTC.

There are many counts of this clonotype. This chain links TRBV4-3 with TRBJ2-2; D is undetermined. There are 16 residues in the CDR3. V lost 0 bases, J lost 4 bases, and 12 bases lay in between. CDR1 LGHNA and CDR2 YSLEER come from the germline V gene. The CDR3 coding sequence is TGCGCCAGCAGCCAAGAATCACTTCCTAGCACCGGGGAGCTGTTTTTT. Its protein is CASSQESLPSTGELFF.